The sample holds many counts of the clone carrying this T cell receptor beta chain. Its antigen is currently unknown. TCR beta CDR3 region amplification was performed from RNA transcripts. TCR CDR3 underwent first-round RT-PCR with the HTBI primer set. TCRdb reanalysed the multiplex PCR reads using MiXCR and keeps one entry per CDR3 protein. Of 550,000 to 700,000 distinct CDR3 sequences in the sample, roughly 14% were seen once. This sample is part of a study of T cells in Graves' hyperthyroidism and ophthalmopathy. Turning to the study itself: Blood from the periphery was taken at initial diagnosis, before any treatment.

General observations from the study: The majority of expanded thyroid clonotypes above 0.001 also appeared in blood. A 13 V-J model separated ophthalmopathy from stable hyperthyroidism.

Enrolled ophthalmopathy patients presented with a Clinical Activity Score of at least 3, a NOSPECS grade of at least 4, and disease duration under 3 months. Trimming took 4 bases from V and 7 from J; bases not matched to a gene: 6. The CDR3 spans 15 residues. Per germline, CDR1 PRHDT and CDR2 FYEKMQ (reference sequence). Sequencing used blood. This receptor was identified in a woman in her thirties or forties with Graves' ophthalmopathy. The rearrangement links TRBV13 to TRBJ2-7; 14 bases align to TRBD2. The CDR3 DNA follows: TGTGCCAGCAGCTCCGGGACTAGCGGGAGAAGGGAGCAGTACTTC. This encodes CASSSGTSGRREQYF.